The rows below give T cell receptor beta chains drawn from one sample of a study of CD8 T cells in ankylosing spondylitis. TCRdb re-derived calls from the 5' RACE reads in MiXCR, one entry per CDR3 protein. This table holds about 360,000 distinct CDR3 sequences, over 12% found once. Sequenced input: blood, either unsorted or a sorted T cell fraction (not recorded which). The receptors were gathered from a male donor with ankylosing spondylitis or in good health (not recorded which). CDR3s include the opening cysteine and the closing phenylalanine or tryptophan. The D gene is left open where the match is weak. Not every row has a clone size; where given, it reads once, few, many or a size class.

j_gene	d_gene	v_gene	abundance	len	CDR3nt	CDR3aa
TRBJ1-6	.	TRBV2	many	11	TGTGCCAGCAGTGATAGTTCTCCCCTCCACTTT	CASSDSSPLHF
TRBJ1-1	.	TRBV9	.	15	TGTGCCAGCAGCGTAGGGGTAGGGGTGAACACTGAAGCTTTCTTT	CASSVGVGVNTEAFF
TRBJ2-3	.	TRBV7-9	.	16	TGTGCCAGCAGCTTAAGGCCTAGCATGGACACAGATACGCAGTATTTT	CASSLRPSMDTDTQYF
TRBJ2-7	.	TRBV15	.	13	TGTGCCACCAGCAGAGATACCCCTCTAGAGCAGTACTTC	CATSRDTPLEQYF
TRBJ2-6	.	TRBV2	.	16	TGTGCCAGCACTCGAAGACCCGGCTCTGGGGCCAACGTCCTGACTTTC	CASTRRPGSGANVLTF
TRBJ2-1	TRBD2	TRBV7-6	.	15	TGTGCCAGCAGCTACGGGACTAGCTTGACAAATGAGCAGTTCTTC	CASSYGTSLTNEQFF
TRBJ2-7	.	TRBV7-9	.	17	TGTGCCAGCGAAGTTTGGAGGGATCAGAGTGAGGCCTACGAGCAGTACTTC	CASEVWRDQSEAYEQYF
TRBJ2-7	.	TRBV5-1	.	16	TGCGCCAGCAGCCTGGGTCCTGTGGGGGCAGGAAACGAGCAGTACTTC	CASSLGPVGAGNEQYF
TRBJ1-1	.	TRBV5-1	many	13	TGCGCCAGCAGCGAGGCGCTGAACACTGAAGCTTTCTTT	CASSEALNTEAFF
TRBJ2-2	.	TRBV3-1	.	17	TGTGCCAGCAGCCCCCCGAGGTCTGGCGCGAGCACCGGGGAGCTGTTTTTT	CASSPPRSGASTGELFF
TRBJ2-3	TRBD1	TRBV19	.	15	TGTGCCAGTAGTATAGGGATGCAGGGGGCAGATACGCAGTATTTT	CASSIGMQGADTQYF
TRBJ2-2	TRBD1	TRBV20-1	.	14	TGCAGTGCTGTTCCCGGGACAGGGGGTGGGGAGCTGTTTTTT	CSAVPGTGGGELFF
TRBJ1-6	.	TRBV5-6	.	13	TGTGCCAGCAGCAATTTGGCAAATTCACCCCTCCACTTT	CASSNLANSPLHF
TRBJ2-1	.	TRBV24-1	.	14	TGTGCCACCAGTGAGGCGGGGAACTACAATGAGCAGTTCTTC	CATSEAGNYNEQFF
TRBJ1-2	.	TRBV12-3/TRBV12-4	many	11	TGTGCCAGCAGTCTCTCGGGAGGCTACACCTTC	CASSLSGGYTF
TRBJ2-3	TRBD2	TRBV28	.	12	TGTGCCAGCAGTTTCGGACTAGTAGAGCAGTATTTT	CASSFGLVEQYF
TRBJ2-1	.	TRBV2	.	16	TGTGCCAGCAGTGAAGTTAGGGCGGCCTTGTACAATGAGCAGTTCTTC	CASSEVRAALYNEQFF
TRBJ1-5	.	TRBV25-1	few	14	TGTGCCAGCAGTGAGTCAGGGGTTAGCCAGCCCCAGCATTTT	CASSESGVSQPQHF
TRBJ2-3	TRBD2	TRBV7-8	few	15	TGTGCCAGCAGCTTAAGCGGGGGGCCTCCAGATACGCAGTATTTT	CASSLSGGPPDTQYF
TRBJ2-5	TRBD1	TRBV7-9	few	15	TGTGCCAGCAGCCCCGGCAGGGGGCGGAAGGAGACCCAGTACTTC	CASSPGRGRKETQYF